The TCR beta chain under discussion was sequenced for a study of blood T cells in healthy people across ages. General study points: A roughly linear fall in TCR beta diversity per million T cells was seen with increasing age.

This clonotype has only a few counts. What it recognizes is unknown. Staff drew 9 to 10 milliliters of peripheral blood from each donor. The authors ran a second PCR of roughly 6 to 12 cycles using a sample-barcoded 5' primer and a J-beta primer mix. TCRdb fed the 5' RACE reads into MiXCR, producing one record per CDR3 protein. The data contain 600,000 to 800,000 distinct CDR3 sequences, more than 45% of them singletons. The sample taken for sequencing was blood. This receptor was taken from an elderly woman in good health.

CDR3 DNA sequence: TGCAGCGTCTCCACTTCCGGAGCGATGAACACCGGGGAGCTGTTTTTT. Protein sequence: CSVSTSGAMNTGELFF. The chain uses TRBV29-1 and TRBJ2-2; D remains unclear. The germline V and J ends were trimmed by 6 bases and 1 base, with 18 bases remaining between them. The germline V gene encodes CDR1 SQVTM and CDR2 ANQGSEA. The CDR3 loop spans 16 amino acids.